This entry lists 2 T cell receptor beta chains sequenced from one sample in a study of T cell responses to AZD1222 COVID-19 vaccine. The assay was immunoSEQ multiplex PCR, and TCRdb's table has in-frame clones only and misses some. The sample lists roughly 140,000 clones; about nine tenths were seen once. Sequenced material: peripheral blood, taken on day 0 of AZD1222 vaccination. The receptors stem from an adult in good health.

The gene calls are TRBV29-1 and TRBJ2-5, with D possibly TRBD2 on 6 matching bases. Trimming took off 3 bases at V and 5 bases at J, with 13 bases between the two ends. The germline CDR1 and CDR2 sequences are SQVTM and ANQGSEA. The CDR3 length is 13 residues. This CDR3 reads CSVETGLWETQYF. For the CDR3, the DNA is TGCAGCGTTGAGACGGGACTGTGGGAGACCCAGTACTTC. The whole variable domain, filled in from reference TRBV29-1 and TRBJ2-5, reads SAVISQKPSRDICQRGTSLTIQCQVDSQVTMMFWYRQQPGQSLTLIATANQGSEATYESGFVIDKFPISRPNLTFSTLTVSNMSPEDSSIYLCSVETGLWETQYFGPGTRLLVL.

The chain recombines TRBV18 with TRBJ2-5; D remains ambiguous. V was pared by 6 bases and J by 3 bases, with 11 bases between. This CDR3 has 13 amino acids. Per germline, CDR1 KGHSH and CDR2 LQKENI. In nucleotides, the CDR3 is TGTGCCAGCTCGCGGACGGAAGAAGAGACCCAGTACTTC. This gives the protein CASSRTEEETQYF.